This TCR beta chain was identified during a study of shared clonotypes between healthy human individuals. Study conclusions and caveats: Non-shared clonotypes had lower generation probabilities than those shared by all four donors. Naive CD4 clonotypes overlapped across a few donors at roughly 4.5%.

Caucasian adults residing in Nashville, Tennessee made up all the donors. Naive CD4+ cells were CD45RA-selected; the remaining cells were memory. This table comes from immunoSEQ multiplex PCR, and its TCRdb copy is limited to in-frame clones, with some not included. The table has millions of clones, 85% to 95% seen once. On this clone: Antigen specificity is unknown.

Sequencing used naive CD4+ T cells from PBMCs. The subset is: CD45RA+ positively selected. This clonotype originated in a man aged 18 to 29 in good health. Some clones in this sample may be carry-over from other donors' samples.

The CDR3 here is CASSIWSGGRIPAPGELFF. Written as DNA, the CDR3 is TGTGCCAGTAGTATTTGGTCGGGTGGACGGATACCCGCACCCGGGGAGCTGTTTTTT. The rearrangement joins TRBV19 to TRBJ2-2; no clear D gene. Germline assignment: CDR1 LNHDA and CDR2 SQIVND (reference sequence). CDR3 length: 19 residues. V was cut by 3 bases and J by 6 bases, with 26 bases left in between. The full variable domain, its missing parts supplied by reference TRBV19 and TRBJ2-2, is DGGITQSPKYLFRKEGQNVTLSCEQNLNHDAMYWYRQDPGQGLRLIYYSQIVNDFQKGDIAEGYSVSREKKESFPLTVTSAQKNPTAFYLCASSIWSGGRIPAPGELFFGEGSRLTVL.